These 12 T cell receptor beta chains were sequenced from one sample in a study of early T cells in non-severe SARS-CoV-2 infection. TCRdb reprocessed the 5' RACE reads with MiXCR, giving one entry per CDR3 protein. This sample yields roughly 81,000 distinct CDR3 sequences, of which 5.5% to 7.5% are seen a single time; less than 9.5% belongs to the top ten. Sequencing used whole blood. All receptors come from an adult who was a healthcare worker with PCR-confirmed SARS-CoV-2 infection or an uninfected control (not recorded which).

V usage is TRBV15 and J usage is TRBJ2-3; 7 bases are shared with TRBD2. After removal of 1 base from V and 4 bases from J, the junction contained 8 bases not matched to a gene. This CDR3 region has 16 residues. Germline CDR1 is LNHNV and CDR2 is YYDKDF (reference sequence). This CDR3 reads CATSRGEGIGSDTQYF. The CDR3 nucleotides read TGTGCCACCAGCAGAGGGGAGGGGATTGGTTCAGATACGCAGTATTTT. The full variable domain, its missing parts supplied by reference TRBV15 and TRBJ2-3, is DAMVIQNPRYQVTQFGKPVTLSCSQTLNHNVMYWYQQKSSQAPKLLFHYYDKDFNNEADTPDNFQSRRPNTSFCFLDIRSPGLGDTAMYLCATSRGEGIGSDTQYFGPGTRLTVL.

The rearrangement uses TRBV28 and TRBJ1-5; D uncertain. The CDR3 is 12 amino acids. The V end lost 4 bases, the J end lost 7 bases, and 8 bases lay between the germline ends. Germline CDR1 is MDHEN and CDR2 is SYDVKM. The CDR3, as DNA: TGTGCCAGCAGTTACAGCACCCAGCCCCAGCATTTT. It yields the protein CASSYSTQPQHF.

This clonotype was counted at least ten times. The DNA for the CDR3 is TGTGCCAGCAGTTACTCAGGGACAGGATTGAACACTGAAGCTTTCTTT. This gives the protein CASSYSGTGLNTEAFF. V is TRBV6-2 or TRBV6-3 and J is TRBJ1-1; 8 positions match TRBD1. This CDR3 is built from 16 residues. Germline lookup yields CDR1 MNHEY and CDR2 SVGEGT. Trimming removed 0 bases from V and 0 bases from J; junction bases left unmatched: 3.

The rearrangement links TRBV24-1 to TRBJ2-1; 11 bases line up with TRBD1. Trimming at V came to 3 bases and at J to 5 bases, leaving 2 bases not matched to a gene. Germline CDR1 is KGHDR and CDR2 is SFDVKD. This CDR3 has 15 amino acids. The CDR3 nucleotides read TGTGCCACCAGTGATAGGACAGGGGGCCACAATGAGCAGTTCTTC. This encodes CATSDRTGGHNEQFF.

At least ten counts were recorded for this clonotype. The gene calls are TRBV29-1 and TRBJ2-7; 8 nucleotides match TRBD1. CDR3 length: 14 amino acids. Germline trimming cut 2 bases from V and 7 bases from J; bases unmatched to any gene: 10. Germline lookup yields CDR1 SQVTM and CDR2 ANQGSEA. The CDR3 coding sequence is TGCAGCGTTGAATGGGACAGGTATTCGGGTGAGCAGTACTTC. Translating gives CSVEWDRYSGEQYF.

This clonotype was counted many times. This sequence joins TRBV28 and TRBJ2-4; D may be TRBD2 (6 bases). This CDR3 comprises 15 residues. The germline V and J ends were trimmed by 5 bases and 5 bases, with 16 bases remaining between them. Germline V lookup: CDR1 MDHEN, CDR2 SYDVKM. The CDR3 DNA sequence: TGTGCCAGCAGTGCAATGGAGGGGCGAGAAAACATTCAGTACTTC. Translated, it gives CASSAMEGRENIQYF.

Ten or more counts support this clonotype. The CDR3 here is CATSDRGSSGLAYNEQFF. In nucleotides, the CDR3 is TGTGCCACCAGTGATAGAGGGTCTAGCGGGTTAGCCTACAATGAGCAGTTCTTC. The chain combines TRBV24-1 with TRBJ2-1; 8 bases align to TRBD2. The germline CDR1 and CDR2 sequences are KGHDR and SFDVKD. The CDR3 runs to 18 residues. V trimming: 3 bases; J trimming: 2 bases; junction bases outside the gene matches: 11.

This clonotype was picked up a small number of times. The V and J genes are TRBV6-5 and TRBJ2-1; tentative D call: TRBD2 (6 bases). The CDR3 runs 14 residues. Germline CDR1 MNHEY, CDR2 SVGAGI. Trimming stripped 6 bases from V and 3 bases from J, with 12 bases between. For the CDR3, the DNA is TGTGCCAGCAGCCGCGGGGTCAGCTACAATGAGCAGTTCTTC. It translates to CASSRGVSYNEQFF.

The rearrangement links TRBV30 to TRBJ2-5; D may correspond to TRBD1 or TRBD2 (5 bases each). Germline V gives CDR1 GTSNPN, CDR2 SVGIG (reference sequence). V was cut by 5 bases and J by 5 bases, with 21 bases left in between. This CDR3 has 15 amino acids. The CDR3 here is CAWGGPAGMAETQYF. CDR3 nucleotide sequence: TGTGCCTGGGGGGGTCCGGCAGGGATGGCGGAGACCCAGTACTTC.

The table lists this clonotype with many counts. CDR3 sequence: CASSRQGAGEQYF. In DNA form, the CDR3 reads TGTGCCAGCAGCCGACAGGGGGCGGGGGAGCAGTACTTC. V is TRBV12-3 or TRBV12-4 and J is TRBJ2-7; 10 bases map to TRBD1. V trimming: 6 bases; J trimming: 7 bases; junction bases outside the gene matches: 6. The length of the CDR3 is 13 residues.

The chain recombines TRBV19 with TRBJ2-3; weak D call: TRBD1 (6 bases). CDR1 LNHDA and CDR2 SQIVND come from the germline V gene (reference sequence). The CDR3 length is 14 residues. The V and J ends lost 0 bases and 6 bases respectively, with 10 bases between them. The CDR3 bases are TGTGCCAGTAGTATAGACGACAGGATGGATACGCAGTATTTT. Translated, it gives CASSIDDRMDTQYF.

Many counts were recorded for this clonotype. V is TRBV2 and J is TRBJ2-6, with no clear D. The CDR3 sequence is 13 residues long. Germline CDR1 SNHLY, CDR2 FYNNEI. Trimming took off 9 bases at V and 3 bases at J, with 9 bases between the two ends. This chain's CDR3 is CARGLGGANVLTF. As DNA, the CDR3 is TGTGCCAGGGGCCTGGGTGGGGCCAACGTCCTGACTTTC.